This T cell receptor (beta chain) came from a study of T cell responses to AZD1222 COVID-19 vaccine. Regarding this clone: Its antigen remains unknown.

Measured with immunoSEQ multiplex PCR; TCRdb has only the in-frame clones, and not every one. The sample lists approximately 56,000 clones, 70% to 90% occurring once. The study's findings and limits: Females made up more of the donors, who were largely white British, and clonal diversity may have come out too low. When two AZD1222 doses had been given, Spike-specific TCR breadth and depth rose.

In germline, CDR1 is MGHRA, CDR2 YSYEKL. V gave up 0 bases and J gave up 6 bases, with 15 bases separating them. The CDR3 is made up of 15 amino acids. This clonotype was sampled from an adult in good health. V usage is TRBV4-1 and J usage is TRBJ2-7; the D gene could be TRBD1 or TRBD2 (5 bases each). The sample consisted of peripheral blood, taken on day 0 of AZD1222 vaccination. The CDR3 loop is CASSQDSQGRGEQYF. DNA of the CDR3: TGCGCCAGCAGCCAAGATTCTCAGGGACGGGGCGAGCAGTACTTC.